This T cell receptor (beta chain) was sequenced during a study of CD8 T cells in Susac syndrome. About this clonotype: Its cognate antigen is unknown.

The CDR3 is 13 amino acids. Looked up from germline, CDR1 is PRHDT and CDR2 is FYEKMQ (reference sequence). Trimming took off 5 bases at V and 0 bases at J, with 8 bases between the two ends. Reverse transcription of about 0.45 to 1 ug RNA was performed with random hexamers. By means of immunoSEQ multiplex PCR, TCR beta CDR3 spanning 54 Vbeta and 13 Jbeta underwent amplification. TCRdb recomputed calls from the immunoSEQ multiplex PCR reads with MiXCR, one row per CDR3 protein. The sample includes about 66,000 distinct CDR3 sequences, roughly 94% of them seen just once. In the multiple sclerosis control group, patients were treatment-naive and had stable or active relapsing-remitting disease. Negative isolation yielded CD4+ and CD8+ T cells, and FACS enriched TEMRA cells. The study's findings and limits: That the number of individuals in its TCR sequencing and HLA analysis was relatively small was acknowledged by the study.

J is TRBJ2-7 and V is TRBV13; no clear D. The specimen was CD8+ T cells from PBMCs. This receptor was identified in a human donor with multiple sclerosis. CDR3 nucleotide sequence: TGTGCCAGCAGCCACCCGACCTCCTACGAGCAGTACTTC. This gives the protein CASSHPTSYEQYF.